In its sample, the clone carrying this TCR beta chain was seen many times. Its antigen remains unidentified. Amplified regions were TCR beta CDR3 sequences from RNA transcripts. Researchers ran a first-round RT-PCR on the TCR CDR3 using the HTBI primer set. TCRdb passed the multiplex PCR reads through MiXCR, listing each CDR3 protein once. The sample holds some 490,000 distinct CDR3 sequences; approximately 23% are singletons and the top ten take around 54%. This entry comes from a study of T cells in Graves' hyperthyroidism and ophthalmopathy. General observations from the study: Researchers report that a 13 V-J model separated ophthalmopathy from stable hyperthyroidism. Prediction of ophthalmopathy progression came a median 6.5 months pre-onset.

The length of the CDR3 is 12 residues. V lost 0 bases to trimming and J lost 5 bases, with 3 bases between them. Germline lookup yields CDR1 KGHSH and CDR2 LQKENI. Among ophthalmopathy patients, the Clinical Activity Score reached at least 3, the NOSPECS grade reached at least 4, and duration remained under 3 months. Using roughly 9.4 ml of fresh peripheral blood, PBMCs were prepared. The chain employs TRBV18 and TRBJ2-3, with no clear D. Sequencing was performed on blood. The TCR was taken from a woman aged 65 to 85 with Graves' ophthalmopathy. In DNA, the CDR3 is TGTGCCAGCTCACCACCGGGAGATACGCAGTATTTT. Protein: CASSPPGDTQYF.